This note documents a single TCR beta chain sequence. The method was immunoSEQ multiplex PCR; TCRdb's version includes in-frame clones alone and lacks a portion of them. The top ten hold roughly 20% of the sample, which has some 60,000 clones, 75% to 85% seen once. Trimming removed 1 base from V and 5 bases from J, with 8 bases in between. This CDR3 contains 14 residues. Germline V gene sequence: CDR1 KGHSH, CDR2 LQKENI. This sample is drawn from a study of T cell responses to AZD1222 COVID-19 vaccine. This chain uses TRBV18 with TRBJ1-4; D call uncertain. The clonotype was recovered from an adult in good health. This specimen consisted of peripheral blood, obtained on day 0 of AZD1222 vaccination. CDR3 sequence (DNA): TGTGCCAGCTCACCACAGACTTCGAATGAAAAACTGTTTTTT. Residues: CASSPQTSNEKLFF.